A selection of T cell receptor beta chains follows, all from one sample in a study of blood T cell repertoires in COVID-19. Produced via immunoSEQ multiplex PCR; TCRdb's table is partial and in-frame only. The sample lists more than 40,000 clones, approximately 86% seen once, with 3% to 3.5% in the top ten. Material: peripheral blood. These receptor sequences come from a middle-aged man with active COVID-19. The CDR3 runs from the conserved cysteine through the conserved F or W. Fields, in order: clone size, D gene, J gene, V gene, CDR3 DNA, CDR3 protein. A D gene is named only where the DNA matches it firmly. For some rows the clone size is stated as once, few or many, or as a class when expanded; others skip it.

NA	TRBD1	TRBJ1-4	TRBV19	TGTGCCAGTAGAGGGACAGGGGGAAGCGAAAAACTGTTTTTT	CASRGTGGSEKLFF
NA	TRBD1	TRBJ1-2	TRBV6-5	TGTGCCAGCAGTACGGGACAGCTTAGTTACTATGGCTACACCTTC	CASSTGQLSYYGYTF
NA	NA	TRBJ2-3	TRBV6-5	TGTGCCAGCAGTTACTCGGAGGTCCCCAGCGCAGATACGCAGTATTTT	CASSYSEVPSADTQYF
NA	TRBD1	TRBJ2-2	TRBV7-3	TGTGCCAGCAGCCAAACAGGGGCTAACACCGGGGAGCTGTTTTTT	CASSQTGANTGELFF
once	NA	TRBJ1-2	TRBV19	TGTGCCAGTAGTTTGACACCGGCTAACTATGGCTACACCTTC	CASSLTPANYGYTF
NA	TRBD1	TRBJ1-5	TRBV19	TGTGCCAGTAGTATAAGGGGACAGAATAGCAATCAGCCCCAGCATTTT	CASSIRGQNSNQPQHF
NA	NA	TRBJ2-3	TRBV7-3	TGTGCCAGCAGCTTACGGTCTAGCGGACAGACAGATACGCAGTATTTT	CASSLRSSGQTDTQYF
once	NA	TRBJ1-5	TRBV2	TGTGCCAGCAGTGAAATGTCAGGGGATGAACAGCCCCAGCATTTT	CASSEMSGDEQPQHF
NA	TRBD2	TRBJ2-2	TRBV5-1	TGCGCCAGCAGCTACGTCGGACTAGATGGGAGCGGGGAGCTGTTTTTT	CASSYVGLDGSGELFF
NA	TRBD1	TRBJ2-7	TRBV7-9	TGTGCCAGCAGGGGTGAGGGGGCGTTAATCTACGAGCAGTACTTC	CASRGEGALIYEQYF
once	TRBD2	TRBJ2-1	TRBV7-8	TGTGCCAGCAGCCAACTTAGCGGGGGGGCCAATGAGCAGTTCTTC	CASSQLSGGANEQFF
NA	NA	TRBJ1-1	TRBV14	TGTGCCAGCAGCCTCCTCGGTCCTGAAGCTTTCTTT	CASSLLGPEAFF
NA	NA	TRBJ2-1	TRBV6-2/TRBV6-3	TGTGCCAGCAGTTCGGGAGTCAAGCAGTTCTTC	CASSSGVKQFF
NA	NA	TRBJ2-1	TRBV7-3	TGTGCCAGCAGCAGCCGGGGGACTCGGGGCAATGAGCAGTTCTTC	CASSSRGTRGNEQFF
NA	NA	TRBJ2-7	TRBV11-2	TGTGCCAGCAGCTTACACTCCCGAGGGCTCTCCGAGCAGTACTTC	CASSLHSRGLSEQYF
NA	NA	TRBJ2-7	TRBV5-1	TGCGCCAGCAGCAGAACGGACAGTTCCCACGAGCAGTACTTC	CASSRTDSSHEQYF
NA	TRBD1	TRBJ1-5	TRBV10-2	TGCGCCAGCGGGGGGGTCCCGGGACAGGGAACGGACAATCAGCCCCAGCATTTT	CASGGVPGQGTDNQPQHF
few	NA	TRBJ1-1	TRBV11-2	TGTGCCAGCCGGTCCAACACTGAAGCTTTCTTT	CASRSNTEAFF
NA	NA	TRBJ1-5	TRBV3-1/TRBV3-2	TGTGCCAGCAGCCCCTCTATCAATCAGCCCCAGCATTTT	CASSPSINQPQHF
NA	NA	TRBJ2-1	TRBV2	TGTGCCAGCAGTGGGACAGCGAATGAGCAGTTCTTC	CASSGTANEQFF
NA	TRBD2	TRBJ2-3	TRBV12-5	TGTGCTAGTGGTCACCCGACTAGCGATAGCACAGATACGCAGTATTTT	CASGHPTSDSTDTQYF
few	NA	TRBJ1-1	TRBV20-1	TGCAGTGCTAGTGGGGGAGCGAACACTGAAGCTTTCTTT	CSASGGANTEAFF
once	TRBD2	TRBJ2-5	TRBV4-2	TGTGCCAGCAGCCCCGCGGGACTAACCCGGGAGACCCAGTACTTC	CASSPAGLTRETQYF
NA	NA	TRBJ1-2	TRBV6-5	TGTGCCAGCAGTTACGGTGCGGGAGGGCCCTATGGCTACACCTTC	CASSYGAGGPYGYTF
NA	TRBD2	TRBJ2-1	TRBV6-1	TGTGCCAGCAGTGAAATACTAGCGGGATTCGATGAGCAGTTCTTC	CASSEILAGFDEQFF
once	TRBD1	TRBJ1-6	TRBV30	TGTGCCTGGAGCTGGGACAGGGGTTTCTATAATTCACCCCTCCACTTT	CAWSWDRGFYNSPLHF
few	NA	TRBJ1-2	TRBV5-1	TGCGCCAGCAGCCCAAAAAGCACCCGAGGTAGAGGCTACACCTTC	CASSPKSTRGRGYTF
NA	NA	TRBJ1-3	TRBV9	TGTGCCAGCAGCGCCCTTCGGGGGACTGGAAACACCATATATTTT	CASSALRGTGNTIYF
NA	NA	TRBJ1-4	TRBV25-1	TGTGCCAGCAGTGACGTTGTAGGGGGTACAACTAATGAAAAACTGTTTTTT	CASSDVVGGTTNEKLFF
NA	NA	TRBJ2-1	TRBV10-3	TGTGCCATCAGTGAGTCTCGCGGGACTCGGGAGCAGTTCTTC	CAISESRGTREQFF
NA	NA	TRBJ2-5	TRBV7-9	TGTGCCAGCAGCCTCCAAGAGACCCAGTACTTC	CASSLQETQYF
few	NA	TRBJ2-6	TRBV11-2	TGTGCCAGCAGCTTAGAAGGAGGGTCTGGGGCCAACGTCCTGACTTTC	CASSLEGGSGANVLTF
NA	TRBD2	TRBJ2-3	TRBV3-1/TRBV3-2	TGTGCCAGCAGACCCGGGACTAGCCCATCAGATACGCAGTATTTT	CASRPGTSPSDTQYF
NA	TRBD1	TRBJ1-2	TRBV18	TGTGCCAGCTCCCCAGGGACAGCTAACTATGGCTACACCTTC	CASSPGTANYGYTF
NA	NA	TRBJ2-2	TRBV4-3	TGCGCCAGCAGCCAAGGACATGGCTCCGGGGAGCTGTTTTTT	CASSQGHGSGELFF
NA	NA	TRBJ2-5	TRBV5-1	TGCGCCAGCAGCTGGTTGGGGGGAGTAGAGACCCAGTACTTC	CASSWLGGVETQYF
medium-sized	NA	TRBJ1-3	TRBV7-6	TGTGCCAGCAGCTTAGCGGAGTTCTCTGGAAACACCATATATTTT	CASSLAEFSGNTIYF
NA	NA	TRBJ2-7	TRBV11-2	TGTGCCAGCAGCTTAGATCTGGGAGCCTCAACCATCTCCTACGAGCAGTACTTC	CASSLDLGASTISYEQYF
NA	NA	TRBJ2-5	TRBV18	TGTGCCAGCTCACCACCCCCTGGGCTGGAGACCCAGTACTTC	CASSPPPGLETQYF
NA	TRBD2	TRBJ2-5	TRBV19	TGTGCCAGTAGTGACGGGGGGGCCCGGCATTGGGAGACCCAGTACTTC	CASSDGGARHWETQYF
NA	TRBD1	TRBJ2-1	TRBV7-9	TGTGCCAGCAGCCTTACAGGGGGCAATGAGCAGTTCTTC	CASSLTGGNEQFF
once	NA	TRBJ1-4	TRBV19	TGTGCCAGTAGTCCTCAAGGTGCTGGCCGGGGTGAAAAACTGTTTTTT	CASSPQGAGRGEKLFF
NA	TRBD1	TRBJ1-1	TRBV6-5	TGTGCCAGCAGTTATCTCCGGGACAGGGTTACTTTCTTT	CASSYLRDRVTFF
NA	TRBD1	TRBJ1-2	TRBV20-1	TGCAGTGCTCGGACAGGGGAGGGTTACACCTTC	CSARTGEGYTF
once	TRBD2	TRBJ2-1	TRBV27	TGTGCCAGCAGTTTAAGTGTCGGGGGGGCAAACTCCTACAATGAGCAGTTCTTC	CASSLSVGGANSYNEQFF
NA	NA	TRBJ1-4	TRBV6-5	TGTGCCAGCAGTTACTCGAATACAGGTCTTAATGAAAAACTGTTTTTT	CASSYSNTGLNEKLFF
NA	TRBD2	TRBJ2-7	TRBV29-1	TGCAGCGTAGCCGGGACTAGCGGGGGCTACGAGCAGTACTTC	CSVAGTSGGYEQYF
NA	TRBD2	TRBJ2-7	TRBV6-6	TGTGCCAGCCAAGGGACTAGCCGCTTCGAGCAGTACTTC	CASQGTSRFEQYF
NA	NA	TRBJ1-6	TRBV13	TGTGCCAGCAGCTTAGGGAACAGGGACTATAATTCACCCCTCCACTTT	CASSLGNRDYNSPLHF
NA	NA	TRBJ1-2	TRBV19	TGTGCCAGTAGTAAGGGGCACTCGAAATATGGCTACACCTTC	CASSKGHSKYGYTF